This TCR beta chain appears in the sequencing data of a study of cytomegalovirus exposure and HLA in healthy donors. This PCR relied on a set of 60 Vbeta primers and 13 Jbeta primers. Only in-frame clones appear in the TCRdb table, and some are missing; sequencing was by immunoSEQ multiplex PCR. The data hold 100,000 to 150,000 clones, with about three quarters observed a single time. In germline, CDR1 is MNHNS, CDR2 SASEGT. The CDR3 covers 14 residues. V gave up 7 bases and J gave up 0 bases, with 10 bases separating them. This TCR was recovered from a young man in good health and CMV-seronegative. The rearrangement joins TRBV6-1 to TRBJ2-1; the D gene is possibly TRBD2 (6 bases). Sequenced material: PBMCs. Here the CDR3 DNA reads TGTGCCAGCACGAGGGACTCCTCCTACAATGAGCAGTTCTTC. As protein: CASTRDSSYNEQFF.